Listed below are T cell receptor beta chains from one sample, sequenced in a study of glioma-infiltrating T cells. TCRdb redid the calling of the multiplex PCR reads with MiXCR, one entry per CDR3 protein. Here the sample spans about 130,000 distinct CDR3 sequences, around a quarter being singletons. Sequencing was done on a sample of glioma tissue, nonneoplastic brain tissue, or PBMCs (not recorded which). The receptors come from a human donor with low-grade glioma or glioblastoma, undergoing nonglioma brain surgery, or in good health (not recorded which). CDR3s include the opening cysteine and the closing phenylalanine or tryptophan. D genes are given only for firm matches. Clone sizes are given selectively: once, few, many, or a class where the clone is expanded.

d_call	clone_size	v_call	j_call	cdr3_aa	cdr3_nt
.	.	TRBV5-1	TRBJ2-2	CASSLPGSNTGELFF	TGCGCCAGCAGCTTACCAGGGTCGAACACCGGGGAGCTGTTTTTT
.	.	TRBV7-6	TRBJ2-1	CASSYRVYEQFF	TGTGCCAGCAGCTACAGGGTCTATGAGCAGTTCTTC
.	many	TRBV27	TRBJ1-1	CASSLSWGDTEAFF	TGTGCCAGCAGTTTAAGTTGGGGAGACACTGAAGCTTTCTTT
.	.	TRBV3-1	TRBJ1-5	CASSQYSNRPQHF	TGTGCCAGCAGCCAGTATAGCAATCGGCCCCAGCATTTT
.	few	TRBV7-9	TRBJ1-1	CASSQEGFMNTEAFF	TGTGCCAGCAGTCAAGAAGGCTTCATGAACACTGAAGCTTTCTTT
.	few	TRBV5-4	TRBJ2-1	CASSLGGTDNEQFF	TGTGCCAGCAGCTTGGGAGGGACGGACAATGAGCAGTTCTTC
.	.	TRBV5-1	TRBJ2-2	CASSSSDQWELFF	TGCGCCAGCAGCTCCTCCGACCAGTGGGAGCTGTTTTTT
.	many	TRBV7-9	TRBJ2-1	CASSLAQGGHNEQFF	TGTGCCAGCAGCTTAGCCCAGGGGGGGCACAATGAGCAGTTCTTC
.	few	TRBV3-1	TRBJ1-1	CASRRRDSRANTEAFF	TGTGCCAGCAGACGAAGGGACTCAAGGGCGAACACTGAAGCTTTCTTT
.	few	TRBV6-5	TRBJ2-1	CASSYGLGESSYNEQFF	TGTGCCAGCAGTTACGGGTTGGGGGAGAGCTCCTACAATGAGCAGTTCTTC